These 13 T cell receptor beta chains were sequenced from one sample in a study of PD-L1 blockade in urothelial cancer. The table came from immunoSEQ multiplex PCR; TCRdb's copy has only in-frame clones and leaves some out. The data contain 40,000 to 55,000 clones, around 82% of them singletons. The specimen was PBMCs, collected around atezolizumab (anti-PD-L1) treatment. The receptors stem from a man between 35 and 55 years old with urothelial cancer.

The chain links TRBV28 to TRBJ1-4, with TRBD1 as a possible D gene (5 bases). V was shortened by 3 bases and J by 8 bases, with 16 bases between the two germline ends. This CDR3 has 15 amino acids. Germline loops: CDR1 MDHEN, CDR2 SYDVKM. CDR3 amino acids: CASSFGGARGEKLFF. The CDR3 coding sequence is TGTGCCAGCAGTTTCGGAGGGGCGCGGGGAGAAAAACTGTTTTTT.

The CDR3: CASTRGQEMNTEAFF. The CDR3 DNA is TGCGCCAGCACCCGCGGACAAGAGATGAACACTGAAGCTTTCTTT. This chain connects TRBV4-1 to TRBJ1-1, with a weak D call TRBD1 (5 bases). The CDR3 length is 15 residues. Trimming shortened V by 7 bases and J by 0 bases, and 15 bases separated the two germline ends. CDR1 and CDR2 (germline): MGHRA, YSYEKL.

V and J are TRBV4-2 and TRBJ1-2; D is unresolved. The germline V gene has CDR1 LGHNA and CDR2 YNFKEQ. The CDR3 sequence is 17 residues long. Deletions cut 0 bases from V and 4 bases from J, with 18 bases between. The CDR3 sequence: CASSQDRELRQVYGYTF. CDR3 in DNA: TGTGCCAGCAGCCAAGATCGGGAACTCAGGCAGGTCTATGGCTACACCTTC.

V gene TRBV28 combines with J gene TRBJ2-3; tentatively, D is TRBD1 (5 bases). Germline V gives CDR1 MDHEN, CDR2 SYDVKM. There are 13 residues in the CDR3. V lost 2 bases to trimming and J lost 6 bases, with 9 bases between them. CDR3 nucleotides: TGTGCCAGCAGTTTAGGGGCGCTGGATACGCAGTATTTT. It specifies CASSLGALDTQYF.

This chain connects TRBV2 to TRBJ1-2; TRBD1 is a possible D gene (6 bases). The CDR3 consists of 13 residues. Germline loops: CDR1 SNHLY, CDR2 FYNNEI. The germline V and J ends were trimmed by 3 bases and 5 bases, with 10 bases remaining between them. The CDR3 region is CASSEEGGYGYTF. CDR3 bases: TGTGCCAGCAGTGAGGAGGGGGGGTATGGCTACACCTTC. Full variable domain (outside the CDR3, taken from reference TRBV2 and TRBJ1-2): EPEVTQTPSHQVTQMGQEVILRCVPISNHLYFYWYRQILGQKVEFLVSFYNNEISEKSEIFDDQFSVERPDGSNFTLKIRSTKLEDSAMYFCASSEEGGYGYTFGSGTRLTVV.

This clone was recorded once. This chain uses TRBV11-2 with TRBJ1-2; TRBD1 aligns across 8 bases. The CDR3 has 13 amino acids. J lost 4 bases, V lost 6 bases, and 4 bases had no gene match. Germline CDR1 and CDR2: SGHAT and FQNNGV. Here the CDR3 reads CASRGTGLYGYTF. The CDR3 region has the DNA TGTGCCAGCAGAGGGACAGGCCTCTATGGCTACACCTTC.

The chain couples TRBV28 to TRBJ1-4, with D possibly TRBD1 on 6 matching bases. The germline V and J ends were trimmed by 5 bases and 8 bases, with 18 bases remaining between them. Germline lookup yields CDR1 MDHEN and CDR2 SYDVKM. The CDR3 is 15 residues long. CDR3 in DNA: TGTGCCAGCAGTACCTGGGGCAGGGGATACGAAAAACTGTTTTTT. It encodes CASSTWGRGYEKLFF.

The chain employs TRBV19 and TRBJ2-2, with D tentatively TRBD2 (7 bases). The length of the CDR3 is 16 residues. Trimming removed 8 bases from V and 4 bases from J, with 20 bases in between. Germline loops: CDR1 LNHDA, CDR2 SQIVND (reference sequence). CDR3 DNA sequence: TGTGCCAGTTTTGCGGGAGCCATCAGGGGCACCGGGGAGCTGTTTTTT. Translated: CASFAGAIRGTGELFF.

J is TRBJ1-5 and V is TRBV19; possibly TRBD1 for D (5 bases). Germline V gives CDR1 LNHDA, CDR2 SQIVND (reference sequence). The V gene lost 8 bases and the J gene lost 6 bases, with 20 bases spanning the gap. The CDR3 contains 15 residues. This CDR3 reads CASRGGFGQSQPQHF. The CDR3 coding sequence is TGTGCCAGTCGGGGGGGGTTCGGGCAAAGTCAGCCCCAGCATTTT.

The V gene is TRBV4-1, the J gene TRBJ1-5, with a tentative D call TRBD1 (6 bases). CDR3 size: 18 residues. Deletions cut 0 bases from V and 2 bases from J, with 17 bases between. Germline CDR1 MGHRA, CDR2 YSYEKL. The CDR3, as DNA: TGCGCCAGCAGCCAAGATTCAGTATTGTCAGGGGGCAATCAGCCCCAGCATTTT. It yields the protein CASSQDSVLSGGNQPQHF.

This sequence joins TRBV28 and TRBJ2-6; D possibly corresponds to TRBD2 (5 bases). The germline V and J ends were trimmed by 3 bases and 0 bases, with 6 bases remaining between them. The germline V gene encodes CDR1 MDHEN and CDR2 SYDVKM. This CDR3 is 15 amino acids long. In DNA form, the CDR3 reads TGTGCCAGCAGTTTCCGGGGCTCTGGGGCCAACGTCCTGACTTTC. This gives the protein CASSFRGSGANVLTF.

The rearrangement joins TRBV6-4 to TRBJ2-2, with D perhaps TRBD2 (5 bases). Looked up from germline, CDR1 is MRHNA and CDR2 is SNTAGT. CDR3 length: 13 residues. The germline V and J ends were trimmed by 3 bases and 5 bases, with 7 bases remaining between them. The CDR3 protein is CASSELATGELFF. CDR3 sequence (DNA): TGTGCCAGCAGTGAGCTAGCAACCGGGGAGCTGTTTTTT.

The chain employs TRBV28 and TRBJ1-5; no definite D call. Trimming removed 5 bases from V and 7 bases from J, with 9 bases in between. Germline loops: CDR1 MDHEN, CDR2 SYDVKM. CDR3 size: 12 residues. The CDR3 here is CASSLTLQPQHF. DNA of the CDR3: TGTGCCAGCAGTCTAACCTTACAGCCCCAGCATTTT.